This T cell receptor (beta chain) appears in the sequencing data of a study of human T cells and chemical hapten exposure. TCRdb processed the RACE reads anew with MiXCR; each CDR3 protein has one entry. This repertoire shows more than 250,000 distinct CDR3 sequences, around 9.3% found once; its top ten account for 2.3%. The CDR3 runs to 15 residues. The germline gives CDR1 SQVTM, CDR2 ANQGSEA. V shed 5 bases and J shed 5 bases, with 19 bases lying between them. The sample's time point: pre-sensitization, week 0. The sample's treatment: therapeutic diphenylcyclopropenone sensitization with weekly scalp DPC.

The source of this sequence is a woman aged 40 to 49 with alopecia areata. Some clones in this sample may be carry-over from other donors' samples. Source: whole blood, taken in connection with sensitization to the hapten diphenylcyclopropenone (DPC). The gene calls are TRBV29-1 and TRBJ1-5, with D possibly matching TRBD1 (5 bases). CDR3 amino acids: CSVSKQWGRDQPQHF. The CDR3 DNA reads TGCAGCGTTTCGAAACAGTGGGGGAGGGATCAGCCCCAGCATTTT.